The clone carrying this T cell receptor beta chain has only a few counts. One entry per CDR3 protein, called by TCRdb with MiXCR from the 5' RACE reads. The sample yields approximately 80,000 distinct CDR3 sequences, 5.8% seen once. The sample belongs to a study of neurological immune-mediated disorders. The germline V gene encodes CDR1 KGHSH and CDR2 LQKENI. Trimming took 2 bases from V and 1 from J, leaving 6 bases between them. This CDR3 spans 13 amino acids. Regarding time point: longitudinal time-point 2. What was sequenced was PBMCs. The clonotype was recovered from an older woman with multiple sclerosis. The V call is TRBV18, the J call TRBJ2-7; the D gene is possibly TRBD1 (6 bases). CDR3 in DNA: TGTGCCAGCTCACCAAGGGGGTCCTACGAGCAGTACTTC. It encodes CASSPRGSYEQYF.